One sample yielded the 6 T cell receptor beta chains listed below, sequenced in a study of blood T cell repertoires in COVID-19. The assay was immunoSEQ multiplex PCR, and TCRdb's table has in-frame clones only and misses some. This table has about 140,000 clones, just over 85% appearing once. The sequenced sample consisted of peripheral blood. Receptors were obtained from a woman aged 55-75 years with acute or convalescent COVID-19.

The genes are TRBV28 and TRBJ1-2; D may be TRBD1 (5 bases). This CDR3 has 14 amino acids. The germline gives CDR1 MDHEN, CDR2 SYDVKM. Trimming removed 2 bases from V and 2 bases from J, with 9 bases in between. CDR3 DNA: TGTGCCAGCAGTTTAACCGCAGGGAACTATGGCTACACCTTC. It specifies CASSLTAGNYGYTF.

V gene TRBV27 combines with J gene TRBJ2-4, with D uncertain. The CDR3 covers 12 residues. The V end was cut by 5 bases, the J end by 8 bases, with 10 bases between. Germline V gene sequence: CDR1 MNHEY, CDR2 SMNVEV (reference sequence). CDR3: CASSQDLDIQYF. The CDR3 bases are TGTGCCAGCAGTCAAGACTTAGACATTCAGTACTTC.

This sequence joins TRBV7-8 and TRBJ1-3; D uncertain. The CDR3 is 16 amino acids. Trimming took 5 bases from V and 0 from J, leaving 14 bases between them. CDR1 SGHVS and CDR2 FQNEAQ come from the germline V gene. CDR3 sequence (DNA): TGTGCCAGCAGCCCCCTTAGAGTCCCCTCTGGAAACACCATATATTTT. It specifies CASSPLRVPSGNTIYF.

V is TRBV20-1 and J is TRBJ2-5; D is undetermined. V was pared by 1 base and J by 5 bases, with 5 bases between. This CDR3 contains 11 residues. Germline V CDR1 and CDR2: DFQATT, SNEGSKA (reference sequence). CDR3 amino acids: CSARVRETQYF. In nucleotides, the CDR3 is TGCAGTGCTAGAGTTCGGGAGACCCAGTACTTC.

The V gene is TRBV10-3, the J gene TRBJ1-5; no clear D. Trimming removed 3 bases from V and 7 bases from J, with 16 bases in between. CDR1 and CDR2 (germline): ENHRY, SYGVKD. The CDR3 runs to 15 residues. CDR3 coding DNA: TGTGCCATCAGTGAAGACCCGGTTGTGAGGCAGCCCCAGCATTTT. Encoded protein: CAISEDPVVRQPQHF.

V usage is TRBV5-1 and J usage is TRBJ2-1; the D gene is possibly TRBD2 (6 bases). The V end was cut by 1 base, the J end by 3 bases, with 8 bases between. The CDR3 sequence is 14 residues long. The germline V gene has CDR1 SGHRS and CDR2 YFSETQ. CDR3 amino acids: CASSLTSSYNEQFF. The DNA of the CDR3 is TGCGCCAGCAGCTTGACTAGCAGCTACAATGAGCAGTTCTTC.